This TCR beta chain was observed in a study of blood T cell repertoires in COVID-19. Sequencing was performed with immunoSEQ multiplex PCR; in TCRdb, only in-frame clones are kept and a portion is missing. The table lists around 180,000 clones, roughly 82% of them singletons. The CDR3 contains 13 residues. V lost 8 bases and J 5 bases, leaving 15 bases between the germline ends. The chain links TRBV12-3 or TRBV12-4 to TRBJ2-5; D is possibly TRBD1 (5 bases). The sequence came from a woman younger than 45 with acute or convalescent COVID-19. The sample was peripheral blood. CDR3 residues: CASGLSKGETQYF. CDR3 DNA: TGTGCCAGCGGCCTTTCGAAGGGGGAGACCCAGTACTTC.